These 30 T cell receptor beta chains share one sample of origin, sequenced in a study of type 1 regulatory T cells. TCRdb called the reads again in MiXCR, with one record for every CDR3 protein. The table shows about 65,000 distinct CDR3 sequences, with around 49% occurring only once. No antigen has been assigned to these receptors. The sequenced sample was cultured non-Tr1 T cells, either the whole culture or a sorted T cell fraction (not recorded which). The receptors derive from a human donor in good health.

V gene TRBV20-1 combines with J gene TRBJ2-5; no clear D gene. The length of the CDR3 is 13 residues. CDR1 is DFQATT and CDR2 is SNEGSKA in the germline V gene (reference sequence). V lost 5 bases and J lost 1, with 11 bases in between. The CDR3: CSARRTSQETQYF. Written as DNA, the CDR3 is TGCAGTGCTCGGCGAACCTCCCAAGAGACCCAGTACTTC.

V gene TRBV20-1 combines with J gene TRBJ1-5; D gene uncertain. This CDR3 has 12 amino acids. The germline V gene encodes CDR1 DFQATT and CDR2 SNEGSKA (reference sequence). Trimming removed 5 bases from V and 3 bases from J, with 8 bases in between. CDR3: CSAGQSNQPQHF. CDR3 coding DNA: TGCAGTGCTGGCCAATCCAATCAGCCCCAGCATTTT.

With respect to this clonotype: Its ends do not fully match the called genes, so a read error is possible. The gene calls are TRBV28 and TRBJ1-4; D is unresolved. The CDR3 runs to 12 residues. Germline assignment: CDR1 MDHEN and CDR2 SYDVKM. The CDR3 loop is CAGSFSAEKLFF. CDR3 DNA: TGTGCCGGCAGTTTTTCAGCTGAAAAACTGTTTTTT. The entire variable domain, with the rest obtained from reference TRBV28 and TRBJ1-4, is as follows: DVKVTQSSRYLVKRTGEKVFLECVQDMDHENMFWYRQDPGLGLRLIYFSYDVKMKEKGDIPEGYSVSREKKERFSLILESASTNQTSMYLCAGSFSAEKLFFGSGTQLSVL.

The V gene is TRBV29-1, the J gene TRBJ2-7; the match to TRBD1 covers 7 bases. With V trimmed by 0 bases and J by 4 bases, 6 bases remained unmatched. This CDR3 region has 14 residues. Per germline, CDR1 SQVTM and CDR2 ANQGSEA. DNA for the CDR3: TGCAGCGTTGAAGATAGGACAGGAGCTTACGAGCAGTACTTC. Translated: CSVEDRTGAYEQYF.

The chain combines TRBV24-1 with TRBJ2-1; TRBD1 matches at 11 bases. J gave up 7 bases and V 4 bases, and 8 bases lay outside the gene matches. This CDR3 is 16 amino acids long. CDR1 KGHDR and CDR2 SFDVKD come from the germline V gene. The CDR3 sequence: CATSDKGQGARNEQFF. The CDR3 region has the DNA TGTGCCACCAGTGACAAAGGACAGGGGGCGAGGAATGAGCAGTTCTTC.

The chain combines TRBV21-1 with TRBJ2-7; TRBD1 reflects the table's D call only, with no check against the DNA. TRBV21-1 is termed a pseudogene. The CDR3 is 17 amino acids. CDR3 in DNA: TGTGCCAGCAGTGAAAAAGTTGAGGCGGGGCGCTCCTACGAGCAGTACTTC. Protein product: CASSEKVEAGRSYEQYF.

This clonotype was counted a few times. V gene TRBV5-1 combines with J gene TRBJ1-1; the D gene is possibly TRBD1 (6 bases). The germline V gene has CDR1 SGHRS and CDR2 YFSETQ. CDR3 length equals 16 residues. Trimming left V 4 bases short and J 4 bases short, with 20 bases between. In DNA, the CDR3 is TGCGCCAGCAGCCTAAATACAGGGCGTGGGGGCACTGAAGCTTTCTTT. This codes for CASSLNTGRGGTEAFF.

Comment on this clonotype: This may arise from a read error, as a much more abundant clone is one base away. The chain is built from TRBV7-2 and TRBJ2-5, with unresolved D. The CDR3 is 12 residues long. In germline, CDR1 is SGHTA, CDR2 FQGNSA. Trimming cost V 5 bases and J 1 base, with 5 bases left between them. CDR3 coding DNA: TGTGCCAGCAGCCGGTTCCAAGAGACCCAGTACTTC. It is translated as CASSRFQETQYF.

The table lists this clonotype with a count of one. The chain employs TRBV7-9 and TRBJ2-1, with a tentative D call TRBD1 (6 bases). The ends were cut back, 5 bases at V and 0 bases at J, with 11 bases in the middle. The CDR3 loop spans 15 amino acids. The germline CDR1 and CDR2 sequences are SEHNR and FQNEAQ (reference sequence). DNA for the CDR3: TGTGCCAGCAGCCCTAGGGGGAGCTCCTACAATGAGCAGTTCTTC. It specifies CASSPRGSSYNEQFF.

The rearrangement uses TRBV15 and TRBJ2-3; 11 bases align to TRBD2. Germline CDR1 reads LNHNV; CDR2 reads YYDKDF (reference sequence). The trim removed 3 bases at V and 3 bases at J, leaving 5 bases unmatched. The CDR3 runs to 16 residues. The CDR3 DNA follows: TGTGCCACCAGCAGGCCTTTAGCGGGGGGGACAGATACGCAGTATTTT. Translation: CATSRPLAGGTDTQYF. The complete variable domain, with remaining parts taken from reference TRBV15 and TRBJ2-3, reads DAMVIQNPRYQVTQFGKPVTLSCSQTLNHNVMYWYQQKSSQAPKLLFHYYDKDFNNEADTPDNFQSRRPNTSFCFLDIRSPGLGDTAMYLCATSRPLAGGTDTQYFGPGTRLTVL.

CDR3 residues: CASSYGGRGGLINEQFF. The CDR3, as DNA: TGTGCCAGCAGTTACGGTGGGCGGGGGGGCCTTATCAATGAGCAGTTCTTC. J is TRBJ2-1 and V is TRBV6-2 or TRBV6-3, with TRBD2 matching over 9 bases. Germline-derived CDR1 and CDR2 are MNHEY and SVGEGT. The CDR3 is 17 amino acids. Trimming took 2 bases from V and 6 from J; bases not matched to a gene: 11.

V and J are TRBV24-1 and TRBJ2-2; D not certain. V dropped 7 bases and J dropped 5 bases, with 10 bases sitting between them. The CDR3 loop spans 13 amino acids. In germline, CDR1 is KGHDR, CDR2 SFDVKD. The CDR3 region is CATRQAGTGELFF. The CDR3 DNA is TGTGCCACCAGGCAGGCCGGGACCGGGGAGCTGTTTTTT.

The chain is built from TRBV10-2 and TRBJ1-5; D is ambiguous. The germline V and J ends were trimmed by 3 bases and 1 base, with 16 bases remaining between them. Germline assignment: CDR1 WSHSY and CDR2 SAAADI. This CDR3 spans 17 amino acids. The CDR3 bases are TGCGCCAGCAGTGAAGCTGGCTGGGGAAGGAGCAATCAGCCCCAGCATTTT. Amino acid sequence: CASSEAGWGRSNQPQHF.

Of note for this clonotype: The germline gene is not matched at one end of the junction; a read error may be the cause. CDR3 sequence reads: CASSRGYQETQYF. CDR3 nucleotide sequence: TGTGCTAGCAGTCGAGGATACCAAGAGACCCAGTACTTC. The chain joins TRBV7-7 to TRBJ2-5; D is uncertain. Germline CDR1 and CDR2: SSHAT and FNYEAQ (reference sequence). This CDR3 contains 13 residues.

CDR3 nucleotides: TGCGCCAGCAGCGGGGGACAGGGGACCTACGAGCAGTACTTC. Translating it yields CASSGGQGTYEQYF. The V gene is TRBV5-1, the J gene TRBJ2-7, with TRBD1 identical over 10 bases. V shed 4 bases, J shed 2 bases, and the junction held 3 bases outside the gene matches. The CDR3 extends over 14 amino acids. Germline CDR1 SGHRS, CDR2 YFSETQ.

V gene TRBV12-3 or TRBV12-4 combines with J gene TRBJ1-6, with D tentatively TRBD1 (6 bases). There are 13 residues in the CDR3. The V end lost 5 bases, the J end lost 7 bases, and 9 bases lay between the germline ends. In DNA form, the CDR3 reads TGTGCCAGCAGTACAGGGCAAAATTCACCCCTCCACTTT. Amino acids: CASSTGQNSPLHF.

This clonotype came up many times. The rearrangement joins TRBV7-9 to TRBJ2-5; no reliable D call. Between the trimmed V and J ends, which lost 2 bases and 4 bases, there was a span of 5 bases. This CDR3 comprises 12 residues. CDR1 is SEHNR and CDR2 is FQNEAQ in the germline V gene (reference sequence). For the CDR3, the DNA is TGTGCCAGCAGCTTAAATATAGAGACCCAGTACTTC. Its protein product is CASSLNIETQYF.

This chain uses TRBV20-1 with TRBJ1-4; 8 bases map to TRBD1. Germline CDR1 and CDR2: DFQATT and SNEGSKA (reference sequence). The CDR3 sequence is 14 residues long. Trimming at V came to 6 bases and at J to 4 bases, leaving 7 bases not matched to a gene. CDR3: CSATVGQDNEKLFF. Written as DNA, the CDR3 is TGCAGTGCGACGGTGGGACAGGATAATGAAAAACTGTTTTTT.

The rearrangement links TRBV7-2 to TRBJ1-5; no firm D call. V gave up 1 base and J gave up 0 bases, with 7 bases separating them. Germline values: CDR1 SGHTA, CDR2 FQGNSA. The CDR3 extends over 15 amino acids. The CDR3 sequence is CASSLDSGSNQPQHF. DNA for the CDR3: TGTGCCAGCAGCTTAGATTCGGGTAGCAATCAGCCCCAGCATTTT.

This chain connects TRBV6-2 or TRBV6-3 to TRBJ2-1, with 13 bases fitting TRBD2. CDR3 length: 19 residues. The germline gives CDR1 MNHEY, CDR2 SVGEGT. With 6 bases clipped from V and 9 bases from J, the junction kept 20 bases outside the gene matches. CDR3 bases: TGTGCCAGCAGCCTTACTCGAATCGTACTAGCGGGGGGGCAGACTGAGCAGTTCTTC. This gives the protein CASSLTRIVLAGGQTEQFF.

The chain employs TRBV6-2 or TRBV6-3 and TRBJ2-6; D is undetermined. Germline V gives CDR1 MNHEY, CDR2 SVGEGT. This CDR3 contains 14 residues. Trimming took off 8 bases at V and 4 bases at J, with 12 bases between the two ends. The CDR3 coding sequence is TGTGCCAGCGATGACATGCGCGGGGCCAACGTCCTGACTTTC. Its translation: CASDDMRGANVLTF.

This clonotype was recorded at least ten times. This chain links TRBV27 with TRBJ1-3; maybe TRBD1 (5 bases). Trimming left V 4 bases short and J 0 bases short, with 13 bases between. Germline CDR1 is MNHEY and CDR2 is SMNVEV (reference sequence). The CDR3 is made up of 16 amino acids. This CDR3 is CASSYQGPLSGNTIYF. CDR3 nucleotide sequence: TGTGCCAGCAGTTATCAGGGCCCGCTCTCTGGAAACACCATATATTTT.

In this sample, this clonotype turned up a few times. The chain carries TRBV19 and TRBJ1-5; TRBD1 is a possible D gene (6 bases). Per germline, CDR1 LNHDA and CDR2 SQIVND (reference sequence). V lost 8 bases to trimming and J lost 2 bases, with 13 bases between them. This CDR3 is 14 amino acids long. CDR3 sequence (DNA): TGTGCCAGTGAACAGGGTTGGGGCAATCAGCCCCAGCATTTT. Translation: CASEQGWGNQPQHF.

This clonotype was recorded a few times. The rearrangement joins TRBV30 to TRBJ2-2; D assignment may be TRBD1 or TRBD2 (5 bases each). The CDR3 spans 13 residues. In germline, CDR1 is GTSNPN, CDR2 SVGIG (reference sequence). CDR3: CVSGHRGTGELFF. CDR3 DNA sequence: TGTGTCTCCGGACACCGGGGCACCGGGGAGCTGTTTTTT.

This clonotype came up many times. The CDR3 region has the DNA TGTGCCAGCAGCTTAGGCGGGAGTCAGGCTTTCTTT. It codes for CASSLGGSQAFF. The chain links TRBV7-9 to TRBJ1-1; D gene ambiguous. Germline CDR1 SEHNR, CDR2 FQNEAQ (reference sequence). The CDR3 is 12 residues long. Trimming took off 1 base at V and 11 bases at J, with 11 bases between the two ends.

The rearrangement joins TRBV10-3 to TRBJ2-3; the match to TRBD2 covers 9 bases. The germline V gene encodes CDR1 ENHRY and CDR2 SYGVKD. This CDR3 comprises 17 residues. V lost 4 bases to trimming and J lost 4 bases; unmatched junction nucleotides: 12. The CDR3 here is CAISGPPGGGASDTQYF. CDR3 coding DNA: TGTGCCATCAGTGGGCCTCCCGGCGGGGGGGCCTCAGATACGCAGTATTTT.

This rearrangement joins TRBV7-3 to TRBJ2-3, with D perhaps TRBD2 (5 bases). The CDR3 covers 13 residues. V dropped 5 bases and J dropped 6 bases, with 12 bases sitting between them. The V gene's germline CDR1 is SGHTA and CDR2 FQGTGA. The CDR3 DNA is TGTGCCAGCAGCGCGCAGACGGGGGATACGCAGTATTTT. Translated: CASSAQTGDTQYF.

This clonotype was detected only a few times. CDR3 coding DNA: TGTGCCAGCAGTTCTCGAGACACCTACGAGCAGTACTTC. Encoded protein: CASSSRDTYEQYF. This chain uses TRBV7-2 with TRBJ2-7; D gene ambiguous. Germline V gene sequence: CDR1 SGHTA, CDR2 FQGNSA. CDR3 length: 13 residues. V was pared by 6 bases and J by 2 bases, with 11 bases between.

The V and J genes are TRBV27 and TRBJ2-1, with D unclear. The V gene lost 3 bases and the J gene lost 0 bases, with 15 bases spanning the gap. The germline V gene has CDR1 MNHEY and CDR2 SMNVEV (reference sequence). This CDR3 has 17 residues. In DNA, the CDR3 is TGTGCCAGCAGTTTCCCCTCCGGGTTCAGCTCCTACAATGAGCAGTTCTTC. The encoded protein is CASSFPSGFSSYNEQFF.

V gene TRBV2 combines with J gene TRBJ1-2; no clear D. V dropped 7 bases and J dropped 4 bases, with 10 bases sitting between them. The CDR3 has 12 residues. Germline CDR1 is SNHLY and CDR2 is FYNNEI. The CDR3 is CASKDVFYGYTF. The CDR3 nucleotides read TGTGCCAGCAAGGACGTCTTCTATGGCTACACCTTC.